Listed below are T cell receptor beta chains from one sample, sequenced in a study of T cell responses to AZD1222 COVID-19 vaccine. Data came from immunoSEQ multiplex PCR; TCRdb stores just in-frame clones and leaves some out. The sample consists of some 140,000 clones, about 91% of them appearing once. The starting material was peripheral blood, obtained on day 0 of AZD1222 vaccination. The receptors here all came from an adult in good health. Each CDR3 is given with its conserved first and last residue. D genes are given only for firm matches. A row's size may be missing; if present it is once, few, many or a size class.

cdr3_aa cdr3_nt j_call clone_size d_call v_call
CASSLVPEAQTQYF TGCGCCAGCAGCTTGGTTCCGGAAGCGCAGACCCAGTACTTC TRBJ2-5 . . TRBV5-1
CASSLSSRLAGSQQYF TGTGCCAGCAGTTTAAGTTCCCGACTAGCGGGGTCGCAGCAGTACTTC TRBJ2-7 . TRBD2 TRBV27
CASSLWGQGTTYEQYF TGTGCCAGCAGTTTATGGGGACAGGGTACAACCTACGAGCAGTACTTC TRBJ2-7 . TRBD1 TRBV28
CASGKSPYSDTQYF TGCGCCAGCGGCAAATCCCCTTACTCCGATACGCAGTATTTT TRBJ2-3 . . TRBV5-1
CASAPENTEAFF TGTGCTAGTGCCCCGGAGAACACTGAAGCTTTCTTT TRBJ1-1 . . TRBV12-5
CASRGTSGRTEQFF TGTGCCAGCAGGGGGACTAGCGGTCGAACGGAGCAGTTCTTC TRBJ2-1 once TRBD2 TRBV2
CATGSSFYEQYF TGTGCCACCGGGTCCTCGTTCTACGAGCAGTACTTC TRBJ2-7 . . TRBV11-2
CASSWGKQGYEQYF TGTGCCAGCAGTTGGGGTAAGCAGGGTTACGAGCAGTACTTC TRBJ2-7 few . TRBV6-5
CASSLGRQGDEQYF TGTGCCAGCAGTTTAGGGAGACAGGGGGACGAGCAGTACTTC TRBJ2-7 . TRBD1 TRBV28
CASSPRQSGDIQYF TGTGCCAGCAGCCCACGACAGAGCGGAGACATTCAGTACTTC TRBJ2-4 . . TRBV27
CATQRKGSNQPQHF TGTGCCACCCAACGAAAGGGCAGCAATCAGCCCCAGCATTTT TRBJ1-5 . . TRBV6-5
CATGIMEDTEAFF TGTGCCACGGGTATTATGGAGGACACTGAAGCTTTCTTT TRBJ1-1 . . TRBV2
CASSVTHGGNTIYF TGTGCCAGCAGCGTAACACACGGAGGAAACACCATATATTTT TRBJ1-3 once . TRBV9
CASSPRSYGYTF TGTGCCAGCAGCCCCCGGAGCTATGGCTACACCTTC TRBJ1-2 once . TRBV7-9
CASSSLGGGGSTDTQYF TGTGCCAGCAGCTCGCTGGGTGGGGGAGGAAGCACAGATACGCAGTATTTT TRBJ2-3 once . TRBV7-8
CASSYSISPGTMTYNEQFF TGTGCCAGCAGTTACTCGATTAGTCCCGGGACTATGACCTACAATGAGCAGTTCTTC TRBJ2-1 . TRBD2 TRBV6-2/TRBV6-3
CASSSRQHNEKLFF TGTGCCAGCAGTTCTCGACAGCATAATGAAAAACTGTTTTTT TRBJ1-4 . . TRBV28
CASSQEHAYSAQFF TGCGCCAGCAGCCAAGAGCATGCCTACTCGGCGCAGTTCTTC TRBJ2-1 . . TRBV4-1
CASSQHRGTIYF TGTGCCAGTAGCCAACACAGGGGCACCATATATTTT TRBJ1-3 . TRBD1 TRBV19
CASSPLALTRSPLHF TGTGCCAGCAGCCCCCTGGCGTTGACCCGTTCACCCCTCCACTTT TRBJ1-6 . . TRBV5-6
CASSSGDRGEKPQHF TGTGCCAGCAGTTCCGGAGACAGGGGAGAAAAGCCCCAGCATTTT TRBJ1-5 . TRBD1 TRBV6-2/TRBV6-3
CASSQTGGTEAFF TGTGCCAGCAGCCAGACAGGGGGCACTGAAGCTTTCTTT TRBJ1-1 . TRBD1 TRBV7-3
CASHFGGGADTQYF TGTGCCAGCCATTTTGGGGGGGGCGCAGATACGCAGTATTTT TRBJ2-3 . . TRBV2
CASVVIRGGNEQFF TGTGCCAGCGTCGTGATCAGAGGGGGGAATGAGCAGTTCTTC TRBJ2-1 . . TRBV2